This entry lists 27 T cell receptor beta chains sequenced from one sample in a study of T cell responses to AZD1222 COVID-19 vaccine. Repertoires were generated with immunoSEQ multiplex PCR, while TCRdb's copy carries only in-frame clones and drops some. The sample shows around 94,000 clones, more than 70% of them seen only once. Here the sequenced sample was peripheral blood, taken on day 0 of AZD1222 vaccination. Receptors originate from an adult in good health.

This clone was seen a single time. CDR3: CASKREGLGTGELFF. In nucleotides, the CDR3 is TGTGCCAGTAAAAGGGAGGGCCTTGGCACCGGGGAGCTGTTTTTT. The chain combines TRBV19 with TRBJ2-2; TRBD2 matches 7 bases. V lost 7 bases to trimming and J lost 4 bases; unmatched junction nucleotides: 9. Germline V gives CDR1 LNHDA, CDR2 SQIVND (reference sequence). The CDR3 length is 15 residues.

The V call is TRBV9, the J call TRBJ2-6; possibly TRBD2 for D (6 bases). The germline CDR1 and CDR2 sequences are SGDLS and YYNGEE. V was shortened by 3 bases and J by 0 bases, with 13 bases between the two germline ends. There are 17 residues in the CDR3. The CDR3 nucleotides are TGTGCCAGCAGCGGGAGTAGCGGTTTCTCTGGGGCCAACGTCCTGACTTTC. Translated: CASSGSSGFSGANVLTF.

The chain employs TRBV7-2 and TRBJ2-3, with TRBD2 as a possible D gene (7 bases). The CDR3 has 16 residues. CDR1 and CDR2 from the germline V gene are SGHTA and FQGNSA. V was shortened by 2 bases and J by 5 bases, with 17 bases between the two germline ends. The CDR3, as DNA: TGTGCCAGCAGCTTAAGGGGGGGGGCCCTTGGAGATACGCAGTATTTT. Translated: CASSLRGGALGDTQYF.

This clone was counted only a few times. The CDR3 is CASSPGTGNYEQYF. The CDR3 DNA reads TGTGCCAGTAGTCCCGGGACAGGAAACTACGAGCAGTACTTC. V usage is TRBV19 and J usage is TRBJ2-7; 8 nucleotides agree with TRBD1. The V gene end was trimmed by 5 bases and the J gene end by 3 bases; junction bases not matched to a gene: 6. Germline V gene sequence: CDR1 LNHDA, CDR2 SQIVND (reference sequence). This CDR3 has 14 amino acids.

This chain uses TRBV3-1 (or the pseudogene TRBV3-2) with TRBJ1-1; the D gene is possibly TRBD1 (5 bases). Trimming removed 3 bases at V and 4 bases at J, with 9 bases between. CDR1 and CDR2 from the germline V gene are LGHDT and YNNKEL (reference sequence). The CDR3 is 13 residues long. CDR3 residues: CASSQGVGTEAFF. Written as DNA, the CDR3 is TGTGCCAGCAGCCAGGGGGTGGGCACTGAAGCTTTCTTT.

The chain has TRBV10-2 and TRBJ1-4; D perhaps matches TRBD1 (6 bases). Germline lookup yields CDR1 WSHSY and CDR2 SAAADI. V was clipped by 0 bases and J by 2 bases, with 13 bases between them. The CDR3 is made up of 17 amino acids. The CDR3 nucleotides are TGCGCCAGCAGTGAGTCAGGGGCAGGGGTCACTAATGAAAAACTGTTTTTT. This codes for CASSESGAGVTNEKLFF.

This chain links TRBV21-1 with TRBJ2-3; the table's TRBD2 call for D was not verified on the DNA. TRBV21-1 is a pseudogene. The CDR3 has 16 residues. The CDR3 sequence is CASSNVQRGRTDTQYF. The CDR3 DNA sequence: TGTGCCAGCAGCAATGTCCAGCGGGGGCGCACAGATACGCAGTATTTT.

The chain is built from TRBV2 and TRBJ2-1; 11 bases align to TRBD2. The CDR3 loop spans 13 amino acids. Trimming cost V 6 bases and J 7 bases; bases outside gene matches: 2. Germline-derived CDR1 and CDR2 are SNHLY and FYNNEI. CDR3 residues: CASRLAGGNEQFF. CDR3 nucleotides: TGTGCCAGCAGGCTAGCGGGAGGAAATGAGCAGTTCTTC.

V gene TRBV28 combines with J gene TRBJ1-2; TRBD1 matches 8 bases. This CDR3 is 14 amino acids long. From germline, CDR1 is MDHEN and CDR2 SYDVKM. Trimming removed 4 bases from V and 5 bases from J; junction bases left unmatched: 6. The CDR3 loop is CASSWSGGLYGYTF. The CDR3 DNA follows: TGTGCCAGCAGTTGGTCAGGGGGCTTATATGGCTACACCTTC.

The rearrangement joins TRBV28 to TRBJ2-7; 10 bases fit TRBD2. The junction had 11 bases not matched to a gene; V was cut back by 7 bases and J by 5 bases. From germline, CDR1 is MDHEN and CDR2 SYDVKM. The CDR3 has 15 amino acids. The CDR3 spells CASKTGGSGRNEQYF. Written as DNA, the CDR3 is TGTGCCAGCAAAACGGGAGGTAGCGGGAGGAACGAGCAGTACTTC.

The CDR3 region has the DNA TGCAGCGTCGGTGGCCAGGGGGCATCCTACGAGCAGTACTTC. Protein product: CSVGGQGASYEQYF. The J gene is TRBJ2-7, the V gene TRBV29-1; 8 bases fit TRBD1. CDR3 length: 14 residues. Germline CDR1 is SQVTM and CDR2 is ANQGSEA. After removal of 6 bases from V and 1 base from J, the junction contained 8 bases not matched to a gene.

The V call is TRBV4-3, the J call TRBJ1-1; 7 nucleotides agree with TRBD1. CDR3 length equals 14 residues. Germline V gene lookup returns CDR1 LGHNA and CDR2 YSLEER. J gave up 5 bases and V 3 bases, and 6 bases lay outside the gene matches. CDR3 DNA: TGCGCCAGCAGCCAGCACAGGGGTGGAACTGAAGCTTTCTTT. Amino acid sequence: CASSQHRGGTEAFF.

J is TRBJ1-6 and V is TRBV10-1; 7 bases are a match to TRBD1. In germline, CDR1 is WNHNN, CDR2 SYGVQD (reference sequence). V gave up 10 bases and J gave up 8 bases; unmatched junction bases: 11. The CDR3 length is 14 residues. The CDR3 sequence: CATPDRLEYSPLHF. For the CDR3, the DNA is TGCGCCACCCCGGACAGGTTGGAGTATTCACCCCTCCACTTT.

This CDR3 reads CASSQEGRRPSGNTIYF. In DNA, the CDR3 is TGTGCCAGCAGCCAAGAAGGGCGACGGCCCTCTGGAAACACCATATATTTT. The chain employs TRBV14 and TRBJ1-3; D unclear. The germline CDR1 and CDR2 sequences are SGHDN and FVKESK. The CDR3 length is 17 residues. V lost 0 bases and J lost 0, with 12 bases in between. Full variable domain (outside the CDR3, taken from reference TRBV14 and TRBJ1-3): EAGVTQFPSHSVIEKGQTVTLRCDPISGHDNLYWYRRVMGKEIKFLLHFVKESKQDESGMPNNRFLAERTGGTYSTLKVQPAELEDSGVYFCASSQEGRRPSGNTIYFGEGSWLTVV.

The chain combines TRBV18 with TRBJ2-1, with no clear D. The V gene lost 0 bases and the J gene lost 7 bases, with 10 bases spanning the gap. CDR3 length equals 14 residues. Germline V CDR1 and CDR2: KGHSH, LQKENI. In DNA form, the CDR3 reads TGTGCCAGCTCACCACCGGCCCAGCGTAATGAGCAGTTCTTC. Amino acids: CASSPPAQRNEQFF.

This clone was detected only a few times. This chain uses TRBV6-4 with TRBJ1-1, with TRBD1 as a possible D gene (6 bases). This CDR3 comprises 13 residues. CDR1 and CDR2 from the germline V gene are MRHNA and SNTAGT. V lost 4 bases and J 4 bases, leaving 10 bases between the germline ends. The CDR3, as DNA: TGTGCCAGCAGTGTAACACAGGGCACTGAAGCTTTCTTT. It is translated as CASSVTQGTEAFF.

V usage is TRBV29-1 and J usage is TRBJ2-7; TRBD2 aligns across 8 bases. CDR1 is SQVTM, CDR2 ANQGSEA, per germline. CDR3 size: 11 residues. V shed 4 bases and J 7 bases; nucleotides not matched to a gene: 3. For the CDR3, the DNA is TGCAGCGTTGCTAGCGGGCTGGAGCAGTACTTC. Translating gives CSVASGLEQYF.

This clone appeared a single time. The chain is built from TRBV28 and TRBJ2-1; TRBD1 matches at 8 bases. The trim removed 5 bases at V and 7 bases at J, leaving 7 bases unmatched. CDR3 size: 14 residues. Germline CDR1 and CDR2: MDHEN and SYDVKM. The CDR3 sequence: CASSLRTGTNEQFF. CDR3 coding DNA: TGTGCCAGCAGTCTCCGGACAGGGACGAATGAGCAGTTCTTC.

This clone was found a few times. The chain couples TRBV7-9 to TRBJ2-7; 9 bases fit TRBD1. Trimming removed 4 bases from V and 5 bases from J; junction bases left unmatched: 15. CDR1 and CDR2 (germline): SEHNR, FQNEAQ (reference sequence). The CDR3 extends over 17 amino acids. The CDR3 protein is CASSSAVSGTGFNEQYF. CDR3 DNA: TGTGCCAGCAGCTCAGCCGTTTCCGGGACAGGGTTCAACGAGCAGTACTTC.

This chain joins TRBV3-1 (or the pseudogene TRBV3-2) and TRBJ2-1; D is ambiguous. Germline values: CDR1 LGHDT, CDR2 YNNKEL (reference sequence). Trimming took off 8 bases at V and 3 bases at J, with 14 bases between the two ends. CDR3 size: 14 residues. Here the CDR3 DNA reads TGTGCCAGCGCCACTGGGTATGTCTACAATGAGCAGTTCTTC. Translation gives CASATGYVYNEQFF.

The chain carries TRBV14 and TRBJ2-3; a possible D gene is TRBD1 (6 bases). The CDR3 is 15 residues long. CDR1 is SGHDN, CDR2 FVKESK, per germline. V was trimmed by 2 bases and J by 0 bases, leaving 9 bases between them. This CDR3 is CASSQQGFSTDTQYF. CDR3 bases: TGTGCCAGCAGCCAACAGGGGTTTAGCACAGATACGCAGTATTTT.

The CDR3 is CASSPGQGAQEQYF. The CDR3 DNA reads as TGTGCCAGCTCGCCGGGACAGGGGGCGCAAGAGCAGTACTTC. The chain combines TRBV18 with TRBJ2-7; 12 nucleotides agree with TRBD1. The trim removed 6 bases at V and 7 bases at J, leaving 7 bases unmatched. From germline, CDR1 is KGHSH and CDR2 LQKENI. The CDR3 has 14 amino acids.

This CDR3 is CASSLRQANGELFF. CDR3 DNA: TGTGCCAGCAGTTTAAGGCAGGCTAACGGGGAGCTGTTTTTT. This chain uses TRBV27 with TRBJ2-2; the D is unclear. Trimming took off 2 bases at V and 7 bases at J, with 11 bases between the two ends. CDR3 length: 14 amino acids. From germline, CDR1 is MNHEY and CDR2 SMNVEV (reference sequence).

CDR3 in DNA: TGTGCCAGCAGTTTATGGGGTAACAATCAGCCCCAGCATTTT. It encodes CASSLWGNNQPQHF. The chain has TRBV28 and TRBJ1-5; D remains ambiguous. This CDR3 spans 14 amino acids. Trimming cost V 0 bases and J 3 bases, with 6 bases left between them. Germline assignment: CDR1 MDHEN and CDR2 SYDVKM.

Details on this clone: Other nucleotide sequences from this sample produce the same CDR3. This chain links TRBV3-1 (or the pseudogene TRBV3-2) with TRBJ1-1, with a possible D match to TRBD1 (6 bases). The CDR3 is 13 residues long. V was pared by 1 base and J by 5 bases, with 8 bases between. Germline CDR1 and CDR2: LGHDT and YNNKEL (reference sequence). This CDR3 is CASSQAQGTEAFF. As DNA, the CDR3 is TGTGCCAGCAGCCAAGCCCAGGGGACTGAAGCTTTCTTT.

The chain uses TRBV19 and TRBJ2-1; TRBD2 agrees at 13 bases. Germline V CDR1 and CDR2: LNHDA, SQIVND (reference sequence). This CDR3 region has 15 residues. V lost 5 bases and J lost 2; bases outside the gene matches: 0. CDR3 sequence: CASSGTSGTYNEQFF. In DNA form, the CDR3 reads TGTGCCAGTAGTGGGACTAGCGGGACCTACAATGAGCAGTTCTTC.

The count of this clone is one. The chain recombines TRBV6-5 with TRBJ1-5; weak D call: TRBD1 (5 bases). The CDR3 covers 15 residues. Germline loops: CDR1 MNHEY, CDR2 SVGAGI. V was clipped by 8 bases and J by 6 bases, with 20 bases between them. CDR3 bases: TGTGCCAGCGTAAGTCAGGGCTTTGAATCTCAGCCCCAGCATTTT. Translating gives CASVSQGFESQPQHF.